One and the same sample provided the 19 T cell receptor beta chains below, sequenced in a study of blood T cell repertoires in COVID-19. This table comes from immunoSEQ multiplex PCR, and its TCRdb copy is limited to in-frame clones, with some not included. Among hundreds of thousands of clones, about four fifths were seen once, and the ten largest hold 9.6%. The material sequenced was peripheral blood. Receptors were obtained from a woman of 80 years or more with acute or convalescent COVID-19.

The chain links TRBV18 to TRBJ1-2, with 7 bases lining up with TRBD1. The ends lost 3 bases at V and 4 bases at J; junction bases unmatched: 5. The CDR3 has 14 residues. The V gene's germline CDR1 is KGHSH and CDR2 LQKENI. CDR3 in amino acids: CASSPPTGTYGYTF. In DNA form, the CDR3 reads TGTGCCAGCTCACCTCCGACAGGGACCTATGGCTACACCTTC.

The chain recombines TRBV28 with TRBJ2-3; 8 bases fit TRBD2. The CDR3 length is 21 residues. Trimming at V came to 2 bases and at J to 1 base, leaving 20 bases not matched to a gene. The V gene's germline CDR1 is MDHEN and CDR2 SYDVKM. In nucleotides, the CDR3 is TGTGCCAGCAGTTTACCCCTATCCTCGGGTAGCGGGGTTGGGGGCACAGATACGCAGTATTTT. Its protein is CASSLPLSSGSGVGGTDTQYF.

Note on this clone: The sample contains more than one DNA sequence encoding this CDR3. The CDR3 reads CSARRGETQYF. The CDR3 nucleotides read TGCAGTGCTAGAAGGGGGGAGACCCAGTACTTC. V usage is TRBV20-1 and J usage is TRBJ2-5, with a tentative D call TRBD1 (6 bases). CDR3 size: 11 residues. CDR1 and CDR2 from the germline V gene are DFQATT and SNEGSKA (reference sequence). Trimming pared 2 bases from V and 5 bases from J, leaving 6 bases between.

This sequence joins TRBV5-1 and TRBJ2-2, with D tentatively TRBD2 (6 bases). With 4 bases removed from V and 7 bases from J, the gap between germline ends came to 14 bases. Germline V CDR1 and CDR2: SGHRS, YFSETQ. The CDR3 has 14 residues. The CDR3: CASSAGLVGGELFF. The CDR3 DNA reads TGCGCCAGCAGCGCGGGACTGGTCGGCGGGGAGCTGTTTTTT.

The genes are TRBV5-1 and TRBJ2-7; 8 positions match TRBD1. CDR3 length: 15 residues. Germline lookup yields CDR1 SGHRS and CDR2 YFSETQ. V lost 3 bases to trimming and J lost 3 bases; unmatched junction nucleotides: 8. CDR3 DNA: TGCGCCAGCAGCTCGGGGACAGGATCCATCTACGAGCAGTACTTC. Its protein product is CASSSGTGSIYEQYF.

The CDR3 loop is CSVENRGKDGYTF. The CDR3, as DNA: TGCAGCGTTGAAAACAGGGGTAAGGATGGCTACACCTTC. The chain joins TRBV29-1 to TRBJ1-2; TRBD1 matches 7 bases. Germline CDR1 reads SQVTM; CDR2 reads ANQGSEA. The V and J ends lost 2 bases and 6 bases, in that order; junction bases with no gene match: 6. This CDR3 contains 13 residues.

The chain carries TRBV11-2 and TRBJ2-2; 8 bases map to TRBD1. The CDR3 extends over 15 amino acids. Germline V lookup: CDR1 SGHAT, CDR2 FQNNGV. J was trimmed by 5 bases and V by 4 bases; bases with no gene match: 6. The CDR3 region is CASSYQQGGTGELFF. The CDR3 nucleotides are TGTGCCAGCAGCTACCAACAGGGGGGTACCGGGGAGCTGTTTTTT.

The chain employs TRBV11-2 and TRBJ2-1; 7 bases match TRBD1. The V gene end was trimmed by 5 bases and the J gene end by 9 bases; junction bases not matched to a gene: 13. The CDR3 is 15 residues long. CDR1 and CDR2 from the germline V gene are SGHAT and FQNNGV. The CDR3 loop reads CASSLGQNSPGEQFF. The CDR3 coding sequence is TGTGCCAGCAGCCTGGGACAGAACTCGCCAGGTGAGCAGTTCTTC.

The rearrangement uses TRBV9 and TRBJ2-3; D perhaps matches TRBD2 (6 bases). This CDR3 has 16 amino acids. V was shortened by 0 bases and J by 0 bases, with 11 bases between the two germline ends. Germline CDR1 is SGDLS and CDR2 is YYNGEE. The CDR3 DNA follows: TGTGCCAGCAGCGTAGGGGGAGGTCAGAGCACAGATACGCAGTATTTT. It encodes CASSVGGGQSTDTQYF.

The rearrangement links TRBV29-1 to TRBJ1-3; TRBD1 agrees at 7 bases. Germline V gene sequence: CDR1 SQVTM, CDR2 ANQGSEA. This CDR3 has 13 amino acids. After removal of 3 bases from V and 2 bases from J, the junction contained 1 base not matched to a gene. The CDR3 protein is CSVETGPGNTIYF. The CDR3 nucleotides read TGCAGCGTTGAGACAGGGCCTGGAAACACCATATATTTT. The full variable domain, in which reference TRBV29-1 and TRBJ1-3 provide the parts outside the CDR3, is SAVISQKPSRDICQRGTSLTIQCQVDSQVTMMFWYRQQPGQSLTLIATANQGSEATYESGFVIDKFPISRPNLTFSTLTVSNMSPEDSSIYLCSVETGPGNTIYFGEGSWLTVV.

This clone was seen only once. The chain is built from TRBV29-1 and TRBJ2-1; no clear D gene. V lost 8 bases, J lost 0 bases, and 11 bases lay in between. The CDR3 loop spans 13 amino acids. Per the germline V gene, CDR1 is SQVTM and CDR2 is ANQGSEA. The CDR3, as DNA: TGCAGCTTCTCAGCTAGCTCCTACAATGAGCAGTTCTTC. Amino acid sequence: CSFSASSYNEQFF.

The CDR3 sequence is CASRPSGLASTGELFF. For the CDR3, the DNA is TGTGCCAGTAGGCCCTCGGGACTAGCGAGCACCGGGGAGCTGTTTTTT. The chain uses TRBV19 and TRBJ2-2; 10 bases are a match to TRBD2. CDR1 is LNHDA and CDR2 is SQIVND in the germline V gene (reference sequence). V shed 6 bases, J shed 4 bases, and the junction held 8 bases outside the gene matches. This CDR3 region has 16 residues.

The genes are TRBV5-1 and TRBJ2-2, with D perhaps matching TRBD1 (5 bases). The CDR3 sequence is 14 residues long. Per the germline V gene, CDR1 is SGHRS and CDR2 is YFSETQ. Trimming pared 4 bases from V and 6 bases from J, leaving 13 bases between. Here the CDR3 reads CASSVQGNAGELFF. Here the CDR3 DNA reads TGCGCCAGCAGCGTCCAGGGTAACGCCGGGGAGCTGTTTTTT.

In DNA, the CDR3 is TGCGCCAGCAGCTTTGGAGGGGCGAGAAACACCATATATTTT. Protein: CASSFGGARNTIYF. V usage is TRBV5-1 and J usage is TRBJ1-3; weak D call: TRBD1 (5 bases). Germline-derived CDR1 and CDR2 are SGHRS and YFSETQ. CDR3 length: 14 amino acids. V lost 2 bases and J 5 bases, leaving 11 bases between the germline ends.

V gene TRBV9 combines with J gene TRBJ1-2; D is unresolved. CDR1 SGDLS and CDR2 YYNGEE come from the germline V gene. The CDR3 length is 13 residues. V lost 3 bases and J 6 bases, leaving 12 bases between the germline ends. The CDR3 bases are TGTGCCAGCAGCGAGCCGGGAACTAATGGCTACACCTTC. Translated, it gives CASSEPGTNGYTF. Combining the CDR3 with reference TRBV9 and TRBJ1-2 gives the whole variable domain DSGVTQTPKHLITATGQRVTLRCSPRSGDLSVYWYQQSLDQGLQFLIQYYNGEERAKGNILERFSAQQFPDLHSELNLSSLELGDSALYFCASSEPGTNGYTFGSGTRLTVV.

The rearrangement uses TRBV27 and TRBJ2-3; TRBD1 agrees at 9 bases. V was clipped by 4 bases and J by 3 bases; unmatched bases: 5. Germline V gene data show CDR1 as MNHEY and CDR2 as SMNVEV (reference sequence). CDR3 size: 15 residues. The CDR3 nucleotides read TGTGCCAGCAGTTCTTCCGGGACAGGGACAGATACGCAGTATTTT. Its translation: CASSSSGTGTDTQYF.

The chain links TRBV5-6 to TRBJ1-5, with D possibly TRBD1 on 6 matching bases. The CDR3 is 16 residues long. The V gene's germline CDR1 is SGHDT and CDR2 YYEEEE. V shed 1 base and J shed 8 bases, with 19 bases lying between them. Here the CDR3 DNA reads TGTGCCAGCAGCTTGAGAGGGCAGGGGAGTCTTGAGCCCCAGCATTTT. This encodes CASSLRGQGSLEPQHF.

This chain connects TRBV5-1 to TRBJ1-2, with TRBD1 matching over 11 bases. Germline-derived CDR1 and CDR2 are SGHRS and YFSETQ. Trimming took 4 bases from V and 4 from J; bases not matched to a gene: 12. This CDR3 is 17 amino acids long. The CDR3 DNA reads TGCGCCAGCAGCCCTGGGACAGGGGGAGCCAGTTTCTATGGCTACACCTTC. It is translated as CASSPGTGGASFYGYTF. The whole variable domain, remainder taken from reference TRBV5-1 and TRBJ1-2, is KAGVTQTPRYLIKTRGQQVTLSCSPISGHRSVSWYQQTPGQGLQFLFEYFSETQRNKGNFPGRFSGRQFSNSRSEMNVSTLELGDSALYLCASSPGTGGASFYGYTFGSGTRLTVV.

The J gene is TRBJ2-2, the V gene TRBV30, with 11 bases matching TRBD1. After removal of 0 bases from V and 3 bases from J, the junction contained 6 bases not matched to a gene. The CDR3 length is 17 residues. The germline V gene encodes CDR1 GTSNPN and CDR2 SVGIG (reference sequence). DNA of the CDR3: TGTGCCTGGAGTGTCCCGTTGGGACAGGGGGACACCGGGGAGCTGTTTTTT. Residues: CAWSVPLGQGDTGELFF.